Following are 8 T cell receptor beta chains from one sample sequenced in a study of blood T cell repertoires in COVID-19. Assay used: immunoSEQ multiplex PCR; TCRdb lists only in-frame clones, some missing. The table has 200,000 to 250,000 clones, roughly 90% seen once. Sequences were obtained from peripheral blood. The source is a woman aged 40 to 55 who had recovered from COVID-19.

V gene TRBV15 combines with J gene TRBJ2-2, with 8 bases aligning to TRBD1. Looked up from germline, CDR1 is LNHNV and CDR2 is YYDKDF (reference sequence). The CDR3 loop spans 16 amino acids. V shed 4 bases, J shed 1 base, and the junction held 5 bases outside the gene matches. CDR3 loop: CATSTWTGMNTGELFF. The DNA of the CDR3 is TGTGCCACCAGCACTTGGACAGGGATGAACACCGGGGAGCTGTTTTTT.

The J gene is TRBJ1-2, the V gene TRBV9; D is undetermined. V was shortened by 0 bases and J by 4 bases, with 7 bases between the two germline ends. This CDR3 region has 13 residues. Per germline, CDR1 SGDLS and CDR2 YYNGEE. CDR3 in DNA: TGTGCCAGCAGCGTAGCCGGGATCTATGGCTACACCTTC. The encoded protein is CASSVAGIYGYTF.

This chain uses TRBV9 with TRBJ2-1; perhaps TRBD2 as D (6 bases). CDR1 SGDLS and CDR2 YYNGEE come from the germline V gene. CDR3 length equals 16 residues. V lost 3 bases to trimming and J lost 4 bases, with 17 bases between them. The chain's CDR3 is CASSGARTSFYNEQFF. DNA for the CDR3: TGTGCCAGCAGCGGGGCCCGAACTAGCTTTTACAATGAGCAGTTCTTC.

The J gene is TRBJ1-6, the V gene TRBV9; the D is unclear. The CDR3 extends over 16 amino acids. V was clipped by 0 bases and J by 7 bases, with 14 bases between them. Germline CDR1 and CDR2: SGDLS and YYNGEE. CDR3 in DNA: TGTGCCAGCAGCGTAGAACTCGACTTCCGAAATTCACCCCTCCACTTT. This encodes CASSVELDFRNSPLHF.

The chain couples TRBV2 to TRBJ2-1; D perhaps matches TRBD1 (6 bases). The CDR3 consists of 14 residues. Germline loops: CDR1 SNHLY, CDR2 FYNNEI. V shed 3 bases and J shed 7 bases, with 13 bases lying between them. CDR3 DNA: TGTGCCAGCAGTGATCGGCCAGGGGAGAATGAGCAGTTCTTC. It is translated as CASSDRPGENEQFF.

This clone was recorded only once. The rearrangement uses TRBV24-1 and TRBJ2-1, with 9 bases identical to TRBD1. V lost 4 bases, J lost 3 bases, and 12 bases stayed unmatched. Germline V lookup: CDR1 KGHDR, CDR2 SFDVKD. The CDR3 sequence is 18 residues long. The CDR3 region has the DNA TGTGCCACCAGTGACCCCGGACAGGGGAGTTTCTACTACAATGAGCAGTTCTTC. Translated: CATSDPGQGSFYYNEQFF.

The genes are TRBV24-1 and TRBJ2-1; 13 bases are shared with TRBD2. The CDR3 extends over 16 amino acids. Germline V gives CDR1 KGHDR, CDR2 SFDVKD. Unmatched junction bases numbered 7, after V lost 3 bases and J lost 9 bases. The CDR3 nucleotides are TGTGCCACCAGTGATGGTACTAGCGGGGGGGCCGGTGAGCAGTTCTTC. Protein: CATSDGTSGGAGEQFF.

The V call is TRBV9, the J call TRBJ2-1, with 8 bases that match TRBD1. CDR3 length equals 16 residues. The V and J ends lost 0 bases and 1 base, in that order; junction bases with no gene match: 3. Germline lookup yields CDR1 SGDLS and CDR2 YYNGEE. CDR3 in DNA: TGTGCCAGCAGCGTAGGGACAGGGACTTCCTACAATGAGCAGTTCTTC. It yields the protein CASSVGTGTSYNEQFF.